The 25 T cell receptor beta chains presented below share a single source sample, sequenced in a study of blood T cell repertoires in COVID-19. Here immunoSEQ multiplex PCR was the method, and the copy in TCRdb shows in-frame clones only, minus some. The table includes 150,000 to 200,000 clones, roughly 85% detected once. Sample: peripheral blood. The source is a man aged 60 to 69 with active or convalescent COVID-19.

J is TRBJ1-1 and V is TRBV6-4; weak D call: TRBD1 (5 bases). CDR1 MRHNA and CDR2 SNTAGT come from the germline V gene. This CDR3 is built from 16 residues. Between the trimmed V and J ends, which lost 3 bases and 2 bases, there was a span of 16 bases. Written as DNA, the CDR3 is TGTGCCAGCAGTGATGTAGGGGAAGGAGCTAACACTGAAGCTTTCTTT. Its translation: CASSDVGEGANTEAFF.

This clone has just one count. The chain has TRBV25-1 and TRBJ1-6; D uncertain. The CDR3 has 12 residues. Per germline, CDR1 MGHDK and CDR2 SYGVNS. The V end was cut by 3 bases, the J end by 7 bases, with 4 bases between. The CDR3 DNA sequence: TGTGCCAGCAGTGACCTAAATTCACCCCTCCACTTT. Its protein is CASSDLNSPLHF. Looking up the rest from reference TRBV25-1 and TRBJ1-6 gives the full variable domain: EADIYQTPRYLVIGTGKKITLECSQTMGHDKMYWYQQDPGMELHLIHYSYGVNSTEKGDLSSESTVSRIRTEHFPLTLESARPSHTSQYLCASSDLNSPLHFGNGTRLTVT.

The V gene is TRBV5-1, the J gene TRBJ2-5, with D possibly matching TRBD2 (7 bases). The CDR3 sequence is 14 residues long. Trimming pared 3 bases from V and 7 bases from J, leaving 16 bases between. CDR1 is SGHRS, CDR2 YFSETQ, per germline. The CDR3 here is CASSSLGGGPTQYF. DNA for the CDR3: TGCGCCAGCAGCTCCCTAGGGGGGGGGCCGACCCAGTACTTC.

This clone showed up just once. The chain combines TRBV7-9 with TRBJ2-1, with D perhaps matching TRBD1 (5 bases). Trimming removed 1 base from V and 10 bases from J, with 8 bases in between. Germline V gene lookup returns CDR1 SEHNR and CDR2 FQNEAQ (reference sequence). The CDR3 has 12 residues. The chain's CDR3 is CASSLGPGEQFF. The CDR3 nucleotides are TGTGCCAGCAGCTTAGGCCCAGGGGAGCAGTTCTTC.

V is TRBV3-1 (or the pseudogene TRBV3-2) and J is TRBJ1-2, with TRBD1 matching 7 bases. Germline CDR1 is LGHDT and CDR2 is YNNKEL (reference sequence). CDR3 length: 14 amino acids. V was clipped by 5 bases and J by 4 bases; unmatched bases: 7. CDR3 bases: TGTGCCAGCAGCACCGGGACAGCCAGCTATGGCTACACCTTC. The encoded protein is CASSTGTASYGYTF.

The chain combines TRBV7-6 with TRBJ2-5; 9 bases map to TRBD1. V trimming: 5 bases; J trimming: 5 bases; junction bases outside the gene matches: 6. The germline CDR1 and CDR2 sequences are SGHVS and FNYEAQ. This CDR3 region has 14 residues. The CDR3 DNA reads TGTGCCAGCAGCCGGCCCGACAGGGGGGAGACCCAGTACTTC. Amino acids: CASSRPDRGETQYF.

The genes are TRBV15 and TRBJ2-1; D is possibly TRBD1 (7 bases). The CDR3 loop spans 16 amino acids. The V gene's germline CDR1 is LNHNV and CDR2 YYDKDF (reference sequence). Trimming removed 8 bases at V and 3 bases at J, with 20 bases between. The CDR3 bases are TGTGCCACCCTCGGGGGAACCGGGACAGTCTACAATGAGCAGTTCTTC. This translates into CATLGGTGTVYNEQFF.

V gene TRBV29-1 combines with J gene TRBJ2-5; tentative D call: TRBD2 (6 bases). V was pared by 7 bases and J by 2 bases, with 14 bases between. This CDR3 has 13 amino acids. Germline lookup yields CDR1 SQVTM and CDR2 ANQGSEA. In nucleotides, the CDR3 is TGCAGCGCCATAAAGGGAGGTCAAGAGACCCAGTACTTC. It yields the protein CSAIKGGQETQYF.

This clone was counted between two and nine times. The chain has TRBV18 and TRBJ2-5; 7 bases align to TRBD2. Per germline, CDR1 KGHSH and CDR2 LQKENI. V trimming: 3 bases; J trimming: 3 bases; junction bases outside the gene matches: 4. The CDR3 has 14 amino acids. The CDR3 DNA reads TGTGCCAGCTCACCTGCGGGAGCGGAAGAGACCCAGTACTTC. This gives the protein CASSPAGAEETQYF.

This clone was recorded only once. The V call is TRBV20-1, the J call TRBJ2-3; D remains unclear. The CDR3 sequence is 11 residues long. The V gene's germline CDR1 is DFQATT and CDR2 SNEGSKA (reference sequence). V lost 5 bases, J lost 8 bases, and 11 bases lay in between. Here the CDR3 DNA reads TGCAGTGCTCCCGAGCGAGGTACGCAGTATTTT. Its translation is CSAPERGTQYF.

The chain links TRBV5-1 to TRBJ1-4; 9 bases match TRBD1. The CDR3 is made up of 14 amino acids. CDR1 and CDR2 (germline): SGHRS, YFSETQ. The ends lost 0 bases at V and 6 bases at J; junction bases unmatched: 0. In DNA, the CDR3 is TGCGCCAGCAGCTTGGGGACAGGGGATGAAAAACTGTTTTTT. It is translated as CASSLGTGDEKLFF.

V gene TRBV28 combines with J gene TRBJ1-2, with 11 positions matching TRBD1. J was trimmed by 3 bases and V by 5 bases; bases with no gene match: 5. Germline CDR1 and CDR2: MDHEN and SYDVKM. The CDR3 is 15 amino acids. This CDR3 is CASSIGQGADYGYTF. CDR3 coding DNA: TGTGCCAGCAGTATAGGACAGGGGGCTGACTATGGCTACACCTTC.

The chain couples TRBV5-1 to TRBJ2-7, with 8 positions matching TRBD2. The germline V gene encodes CDR1 SGHRS and CDR2 YFSETQ. With 4 bases clipped from V and 4 bases from J, the junction kept 7 bases outside the gene matches. This CDR3 contains 14 residues. The CDR3 nucleotides read TGCGCCAGCAGCCCAGACGGGAGGGTTTACGAGCAGTACTTC. This codes for CASSPDGRVYEQYF.

The CDR3 region is CASKSNGANVLTF. The CDR3 DNA follows: TGTGCCAGCAAGAGTAATGGGGCCAACGTCCTGACTTTC. The rearrangement joins TRBV6-6 to TRBJ2-6; D call uncertain. The germline gives CDR1 MNHNY, CDR2 SVGAGI (reference sequence). This CDR3 spans 13 amino acids. Trimming cost V 7 bases and J 3 bases, with 7 bases left between them.

The chain combines TRBV5-1 with TRBJ1-2; 12 nucleotides align to TRBD1. Trimming removed 3 bases from V and 10 bases from J; junction bases left unmatched: 10. This CDR3 is built from 15 residues. Looked up from germline, CDR1 is SGHRS and CDR2 is YFSETQ. CDR3 sequence: CASSSQGTGGRAYTF. The DNA of the CDR3 is TGCGCCAGCAGCTCCCAAGGGACAGGGGGCCGGGCCTACACCTTC.

The chain combines TRBV7-3 with TRBJ1-2, with TRBD1 matching over 7 bases. This CDR3 spans 13 amino acids. J was trimmed by 3 bases and V by 5 bases; bases with no gene match: 3. Germline lookup yields CDR1 SGHTA and CDR2 FQGTGA. CDR3 region: CASSPGTDYGYTF. As DNA, the CDR3 is TGTGCCAGCAGCCCGGGGACAGACTATGGCTACACCTTC. The full variable domain, its missing parts supplied by reference TRBV7-3 and TRBJ1-2, is GAGVSQTPSNKVTEKGKYVELRCDPISGHTALYWYRQSLGQGPEFLIYFQGTGAADDSGLPNDRFFAVRPEGSVSTLKIQRTERGDSAVYLCASSPGTDYGYTFGSGTRLTVV.

This chain uses TRBV7-9 with TRBJ2-6; 7 bases map to TRBD1. This CDR3 region has 15 residues. Germline CDR1 and CDR2: SEHNR and FQNEAQ (reference sequence). The V and J ends lost 6 bases and 0 bases, in that order; junction bases with no gene match: 2. The CDR3 loop is CASRRQGSGANVLTF. The CDR3 coding sequence is TGTGCCAGCAGGCGACAGGGCTCTGGGGCCAACGTCCTGACTTTC.

This chain uses TRBV2 with TRBJ1-1, with D perhaps matching TRBD1 (6 bases). Germline V gene lookup returns CDR1 SNHLY and CDR2 FYNNEI. Trimming left V 6 bases short and J 3 bases short, with 11 bases between. The CDR3 is 13 amino acids. The CDR3 here is CASRQEGDTEAFF. CDR3 nucleotide sequence: TGTGCCAGCAGACAAGAGGGGGACACTGAAGCTTTCTTT.

The rearrangement joins TRBV5-1 to TRBJ2-1; 11 bases are a match to TRBD1. After removal of 4 bases from V and 6 bases from J, the junction contained 3 bases not matched to a gene. The germline V gene has CDR1 SGHRS and CDR2 YFSETQ. The CDR3 is made up of 14 amino acids. CDR3 residues: CASSRDRGVNEQFF. CDR3 nucleotides: TGCGCCAGCAGCCGGGACAGGGGGGTCAATGAGCAGTTCTTC.

The genes are TRBV27 and TRBJ2-7; a possible D gene is TRBD2 (6 bases). Germline values: CDR1 MNHEY, CDR2 SMNVEV (reference sequence). There are 21 residues in the CDR3. Trimming removed 2 bases from V and 2 bases from J, with 31 bases in between. The chain's CDR3 is CASSLGAPLTRRKFPPYEQYF. The CDR3 coding sequence is TGTGCCAGCAGTTTAGGAGCCCCTCTGACTAGAAGGAAATTCCCTCCCTACGAGCAGTACTTC.

V gene TRBV14 combines with J gene TRBJ1-2, with 7 positions matching TRBD1. The trim removed 1 base at V and 4 bases at J, leaving 9 bases unmatched. Germline CDR1 SGHDN, CDR2 FVKESK. CDR3 length: 16 residues. This chain's CDR3 is CASSQGVGTAVYGYTF. The CDR3 bases are TGTGCCAGCAGCCAAGGAGTTGGGACAGCCGTCTATGGCTACACCTTC. The whole variable domain, remainder taken from reference TRBV14 and TRBJ1-2, is EAGVTQFPSHSVIEKGQTVTLRCDPISGHDNLYWYRRVMGKEIKFLLHFVKESKQDESGMPNNRFLAERTGGTYSTLKVQPAELEDSGVYFCASSQGVGTAVYGYTFGSGTRLTVV.

This clone has just one count. The chain recombines TRBV5-3 with TRBJ1-5; weak D call: TRBD1 (5 bases). TRBV5-3 is assigned to the ORF class and has an uncertain function. The CDR3 runs 16 residues. V dropped 3 bases and J dropped 4 bases, with 17 bases sitting between them. Here the CDR3 DNA reads TGTGCCAGAAGCTACCCCTTACAGGATTCGAATCAGCCCCAGCATTTT. It is translated as CARSYPLQDSNQPQHF.

The chain is built from TRBV11-2 and TRBJ2-1; D uncertain. CDR3 length: 15 residues. Germline V gene lookup returns CDR1 SGHAT and CDR2 FQNNGV. V lost 2 bases to trimming and J lost 0 bases, with 8 bases between them. This CDR3 reads CASSLLAGSYNEQFF. The CDR3 bases are TGTGCCAGCAGCTTACTCGCCGGCTCCTACAATGAGCAGTTCTTC.

This clone was observed a few times. This sequence joins TRBV11-2 and TRBJ1-3; D unresolved. Germline CDR1 reads SGHAT; CDR2 reads FQNNGV. V shed 0 bases and J shed 0 bases, with 12 bases lying between them. The CDR3 contains 17 residues. CDR3 in amino acids: CASSLDLGYFSGNTIYF. The CDR3 DNA reads as TGTGCCAGCAGCTTAGATCTCGGGTATTTCTCTGGAAACACCATATATTTT.

The chain has TRBV5-1 and TRBJ1-6, with 10 bases fitting TRBD1. CDR3 size: 16 residues. Germline CDR1 and CDR2: SGHRS and YFSETQ. The trim removed 4 bases at V and 6 bases at J, leaving 7 bases unmatched. The CDR3 sequence is CASSLGTGDFNSPLHF. The CDR3 DNA reads as TGCGCCAGCAGCCTTGGGACAGGGGACTTTAATTCACCCCTCCACTTT.